The 9 T cell receptor beta chains below come from one sample, sequenced in a study of T cell repertoires in cytomegalovirus infection (dated by TCRdb to the late 2010s). Sequencing took place on an Illumina HiSeq 1500. TCRdb passed the public sequencing reads through fastp at Q25 and MiXCR, retaining productive beta sequences. All rows with the same CDR3 protein become a single entry with the most common DNA and genes. Within this sample are roughly 640,000 distinct CDR3 sequences, with 24% of them counted one time only. The top ten hold under 8.5% of the sample. Sequencing was done on a sample of CD8+ T cells from PBMCs. The receptor set was obtained from a human donor in good health (CMV status not recorded). Some clones in this sample may be carry-over from other donors' samples.

J is TRBJ1-1 and V is TRBV20-1; D gene uncertain. CDR1 is DFQATT, CDR2 SNEGSKA, per germline (reference sequence). The CDR3 sequence is 12 residues long. The CDR3 is CKSPPGWTEAFF. CDR3 nucleotide sequence: TGCAAGAGTCCCCCGGGGTGGACTGAAGCTTTCTTT.

The chain joins TRBV29-1 to TRBJ2-3, with a weak D call TRBD2 (5 bases). V lost 6 bases to trimming and J lost 5 bases, with 18 bases between them. The germline gives CDR1 SQVTM, CDR2 ANQGSEA. This CDR3 comprises 14 residues. This CDR3 is CSVGFKLAIDTQYF. Written as DNA, the CDR3 is TGCAGCGTGGGCTTTAAGCTAGCCATAGATACGCAGTATTTT.

This clonotype was counted between two and nine times. The chain carries TRBV9 and TRBJ2-1, with 7 positions matching TRBD2. Losses at the gene ends were 3 bases for V and 2 bases for J; bases not matched to a gene: 14. CDR1 is SGDLS and CDR2 is YYNGEE in the germline V gene. CDR3 length: 18 residues. CDR3 residues: CASSAPLLAERPYNEQFF. CDR3 sequence (DNA): TGTGCCAGCAGCGCGCCCCTTCTAGCGGAGAGACCCTACAATGAGCAGTTCTTC.

In its sample, this clonotype was seen a few times. The gene calls are TRBV14 and TRBJ2-4; no firm D call. There are 13 residues in the CDR3. Germline V CDR1 and CDR2: SGHDN, FVKESK. The V gene lost 4 bases and the J gene lost 5 bases, with 9 bases spanning the gap. As DNA, the CDR3 is TGTGCCAGCAGCCGGCATGGGGAAAACATTCAGTACTTC. Amino acids: CASSRHGENIQYF.

This clonotype appeared a few times. The chain employs TRBV28 and TRBJ2-3, with 10 bases aligning to TRBD2. The V segment lost 7 bases and the J segment 6 bases; nucleotides outside the gene matches: 13. CDR3 length: 16 amino acids. Germline values: CDR1 MDHEN, CDR2 SYDVKM. CDR3 amino acids: CASTPRGLAIYDTQYF. The DNA of the CDR3 is TGTGCCAGCACCCCAAGGGGACTAGCGATATATGATACGCAGTATTTT.

The gene calls are TRBV29-1 and TRBJ1-2, with D unclear. CDR1 SQVTM and CDR2 ANQGSEA come from the germline V gene. V lost 3 bases and J lost 4, with 24 bases in between. CDR3 length: 17 amino acids. The CDR3 sequence: CSVESVSDRDRGYGYTF. The CDR3 bases are TGCAGCGTTGAGAGTGTATCGGACCGAGATAGAGGCTATGGCTACACCTTC. The full variable domain, completed using reference TRBV29-1 and TRBJ1-2, is SAVISQKPSRDICQRGTSLTIQCQVDSQVTMMFWYRQQPGQSLTLIATANQGSEATYESGFVIDKFPISRPNLTFSTLTVSNMSPEDSSIYLCSVESVSDRDRGYGYTFGSGTRLTVV.

This clonotype turned up a few times. This rearrangement joins TRBV6-5 to TRBJ2-6; unclear D gene. CDR1 is MNHEY, CDR2 SVGAGI, per germline. The V gene lost 0 bases and the J gene lost 4 bases, with 10 bases spanning the gap. The CDR3 sequence is 16 residues long. CDR3 in amino acids: CASSYSFLAGANVLTF. In DNA, the CDR3 is TGTGCCAGCAGTTACTCCTTCTTGGCAGGGGCCAACGTCCTGACTTTC.

This clonotype came up a few times. The gene calls are TRBV7-2 and TRBJ2-3; no clear D. Germline CDR1 is SGHTA and CDR2 is FQGNSA. Deletions cut 11 bases from V and 6 bases from J, with 9 bases between. The CDR3 length is 10 residues. The CDR3 DNA follows: TGTGCCGCGGTCCGGGATACGCAGTATTTT. It is translated as CAAVRDTQYF. The variable domain in full, with the rest retrieved from reference TRBV7-2 and TRBJ2-3, is GAGVSQSPSNKVTEKGKDVELRCDPISGHTALYWYRQSLGQGLEFLIYFQGNSAPDKSGLPSDRFSAERTGGSVSTLTIQRTQQEDSAVYLCAAVRDTQYFGPGTRLTVL.

V is TRBV28 and J is TRBJ1-1; 11 bases align to TRBD1. CDR3 length: 17 amino acids. Germline trimming cut 5 bases from V and 0 bases from J; bases unmatched to any gene: 8. CDR1 is MDHEN and CDR2 is SYDVKM in the germline V gene. The CDR3 sequence: CASSPGQGAPMNTEAFF. The CDR3 DNA reads TGTGCCAGCAGTCCAGGACAGGGGGCCCCCATGAACACTGAAGCTTTCTTT.